Listed below are T cell receptor beta chains from one sample, sequenced in a study of T-cell reconstitution after alpha-beta-depleted transplantation in children. TCRdb re-analysed the PCR reads in MiXCR, keeping a single row per CDR3 protein. The table lists 300,000 or so distinct CDR3 sequences, 23% of them singletons. Specimen: PBMCs, mostly from graft donor cells, collected 180 days after TCRalphabeta/CD19-depleted stem cell transplant. These receptors were obtained from a male patient younger than 18 who had a stem cell transplant for acute lymphoblastic leukemia, so the T cells may come from the graft donor. Both conserved end residues are part of each CDR3. D genes are given only for firm matches. Clone size is given for some rows only: seen once, a few or many times, or a class if the clone is expanded.

j_call v_call d_call cdr3_length clone_size cdr3_aa cdr3_nt
TRBJ2-5 TRBV7-3 . 13 few CASSSQGGETQYF TGTGCCAGCAGCTCACAGGGCGGGGAGACCCAGTACTTC
TRBJ1-4 TRBV4-1 . 16 . CASRPFKSPYNEKLFF TGCGCCAGCAGACCGTTCAAGAGTCCTTATAATGAAAAACTGTTTTTT
TRBJ1-2 TRBV12-3/TRBV12-4 . 16 many CASSSPTGRPFYGYTF TGTGCCAGCAGTTCCCCGACAGGCCGCCCCTTCTATGGCTACACCTTC
TRBJ2-1 TRBV12-3/TRBV12-4 . 16 . CASSSPDRMPYNEQFF TGTGCCAGCAGTTCGCCCGACAGGATGCCTTACAATGAGCAGTTCTTC
TRBJ1-5 TRBV12-3/TRBV12-4 . 16 . CASSLEGFYSNQPQHF TGTGCCAGCAGTTTAGAGGGATTCTATAGCAATCAGCCCCAGCATTTT
TRBJ2-3 TRBV7-9 TRBD2 17 once CASSSPASGSHGDTQYF TGTGCCAGCAGCTCCCCGGCTAGCGGGTCCCATGGAGATACGCAGTATTTT
TRBJ2-7 TRBV4-2 TRBD2 15 . CASSQGTSGKNEQYF TGTGCCAGCAGCCAGGGGACTAGCGGGAAGAATGAGCAGTACTTC
TRBJ2-3 TRBV5-1 TRBD2 16 few CASSLPVLAGTYTQYF TGCGCCAGCAGCCTCCCGGTACTAGCGGGAACATATACGCAGTATTTT
TRBJ1-2 TRBV7-9 . 13 . CASSSNRFYGYTF TGTGCCAGCAGCTCTAACCGCTTCTATGGCTACACCTTC
TRBJ1-3 TRBV12-3/TRBV12-4 . 13 few CASSSGALNTIYF TGTGCCAGCAGTTCGGGGGCCCTTAACACCATATATTTT
TRBJ2-5 TRBV5-1 . 12 few CASSWGVETQYF TGCGCCAGCAGCTGGGGGGTGGAGACCCAGTACTTC